Listed below are T cell receptor beta chains from one sample, sequenced in a study of OX40 agonist ivuxolimab in advanced cancers. Clones were sequenced by immunoSEQ multiplex PCR, and TCRdb holds only the in-frame ones, with some missing. The table records around 53,000 clones, 93% of them present only once. The sequenced sample was CD4+ or CD8+ T cells sorted from blood, obtained in a trial of the OX40 agonist ivuxolimab. The receptors were gathered from an adult with an advanced solid tumor such as melanoma, head and neck, liver or kidney cancer. Both conserved end residues are part of each CDR3. A D gene is named only where the DNA matches it firmly. Size tells how often a clone was seen (once, few, many) or the class of an expanded clone, and some rows leave it out.

d_gene: -
v_gene: TRBV7-9
abundance: -
j_gene: TRBJ2-7
CDR3nt: TGTGCCAGCAGCTCTGCGGGGACGGGGAACTACGAGCAGTACTTC
CDR3aa: CASSSAGTGNYEQYF

d_gene: TRBD2
v_gene: TRBV9
abundance: -
j_gene: TRBJ2-2
CDR3nt: TGTGCCAGCAGCGTAGCTGGCGGGAGTTATAGCACCGGGGAGCTGTTTTTT
CDR3aa: CASSVAGGSYSTGELFF

d_gene: -
v_gene: TRBV27
abundance: -
j_gene: TRBJ2-7
CDR3nt: TGTGCCAGCAGTTTAGTCAAGTCGGCCTACGAGCAGTACTTC
CDR3aa: CASSLVKSAYEQYF

d_gene: -
v_gene: TRBV27
abundance: -
j_gene: TRBJ2-7
CDR3nt: TGTGCCAGCAGTTTAGGGCGGGTCTCCTACGAGCAGTACTTC
CDR3aa: CASSLGRVSYEQYF

d_gene: -
v_gene: TRBV27
abundance: -
j_gene: TRBJ2-1
CDR3nt: TGTGCCAGCTCCATGGCGGGTGAGCAGTTCTTC
CDR3aa: CASSMAGEQFF

d_gene: -
v_gene: TRBV7-8
abundance: -
j_gene: TRBJ2-3
CDR3nt: TGTGCCAGCATCCGAGGGGGAGAGGTTGGAGATACGCAGTATTTT
CDR3aa: CASIRGGEVGDTQYF

d_gene: -
v_gene: TRBV4-1
abundance: -
j_gene: TRBJ1-2
CDR3nt: TGCGCCAGCAGCCACGGGGCCAACTATGGCTACACCTTC
CDR3aa: CASSHGANYGYTF

d_gene: TRBD1
v_gene: TRBV19
abundance: -
j_gene: TRBJ2-7
CDR3nt: TGTGCCAGTAGTATTGACAGGGATCTCTACGAGCAGTACTTC
CDR3aa: CASSIDRDLYEQYF

d_gene: -
v_gene: TRBV4-3
abundance: -
j_gene: TRBJ1-1
CDR3nt: TGCGCCAGCAGCCAATTGGAGGGGCTGACTGAAGCTTTCTTT
CDR3aa: CASSQLEGLTEAFF

d_gene: TRBD1
v_gene: TRBV19
abundance: -
j_gene: TRBJ2-7
CDR3nt: TGTGCCAGTAGTATTGTAGGACAGGACGGCTACGAGCAGTACTTC
CDR3aa: CASSIVGQDGYEQYF

d_gene: TRBD1
v_gene: TRBV5-1
abundance: -
j_gene: TRBJ2-2
CDR3nt: TGCGCCAGCAGCTTGGAACAGGGGGCCGCCACCGGGGAGCTGTTTTTT
CDR3aa: CASSLEQGAATGELFF

d_gene: TRBD1
v_gene: TRBV27
abundance: once
j_gene: TRBJ2-7
CDR3nt: TGTGCCAGCAGTTCACCGGGACAGGGGGCTCGGGAGCAGTACTTC
CDR3aa: CASSSPGQGAREQYF

d_gene: -
v_gene: TRBV28
abundance: -
j_gene: TRBJ2-7
CDR3nt: TGTGCCAGCAGTCCAGTAGTCCCCTACGAGCAGTACTTC
CDR3aa: CASSPVVPYEQYF